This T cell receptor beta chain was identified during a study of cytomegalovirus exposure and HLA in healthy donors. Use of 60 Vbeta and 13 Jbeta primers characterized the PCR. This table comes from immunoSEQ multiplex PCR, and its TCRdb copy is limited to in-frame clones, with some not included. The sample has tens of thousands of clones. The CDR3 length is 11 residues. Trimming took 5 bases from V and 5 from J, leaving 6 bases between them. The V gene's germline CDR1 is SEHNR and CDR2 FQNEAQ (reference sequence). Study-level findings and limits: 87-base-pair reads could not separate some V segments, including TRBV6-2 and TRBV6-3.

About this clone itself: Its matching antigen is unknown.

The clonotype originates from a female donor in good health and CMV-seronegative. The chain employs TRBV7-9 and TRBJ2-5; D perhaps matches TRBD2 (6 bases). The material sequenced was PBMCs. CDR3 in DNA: TGTGCCAGCAGCCGGGAGGAGACCCAGTACTTC. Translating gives CASSREETQYF.